These 4 T cell receptor beta chains were sequenced from one sample in a study of long-term antiretroviral therapy in people with HIV. Researchers ran immunoSEQ v3.0 at survey level. Clones were sequenced by immunoSEQ multiplex PCR, and TCRdb holds only the in-frame ones, with some missing. The sample lists roughly 33,000 clones; about 96% were seen once. The material was unsorted PBMCs, obtained 6.9 years after starting antiretroviral therapy. The source is a man aged 30 to 39 with HIV.

This clone has just one count. The chain carries TRBV10-3 and TRBJ2-5, with D maybe TRBD1 (5 bases). The V gene's germline CDR1 is ENHRY and CDR2 SYGVKD. The CDR3 totals 14 residues. Trimming left V 0 bases short and J 6 bases short, with 11 bases between. This CDR3 is CAISESVGVQTQYF. Written as DNA, the CDR3 is TGTGCCATCAGTGAGTCGGTAGGGGTTCAGACCCAGTACTTC.

V is TRBV6-5 and J is TRBJ2-7; no reliable D call. Between the trimmed V and J ends, which lost 0 bases and 2 bases, there was a span of 11 bases. There are 15 residues in the CDR3. Per the germline V gene, CDR1 is MNHEY and CDR2 is SVGAGI. The CDR3 DNA follows: TGTGCCAGCAGTTACTCGATGAGTCCGACCTACGAGCAGTACTTC. Protein: CASSYSMSPTYEQYF.

Only a few counts were recorded for this clone. The J gene is TRBJ2-2, the V gene TRBV13; 14 bases agree with TRBD2. The CDR3 has 18 amino acids. Germline V gene sequence: CDR1 PRHDT, CDR2 FYEKMQ (reference sequence). Losses at the gene ends were 5 bases for V and 7 bases for J; bases not matched to a gene: 12. CDR3 bases: TGTGCCAGCAGCGACTCCGGGACTAGCGGGGGTTTCGGCGGGGAGCTGTTTTTT. It specifies CASSDSGTSGGFGGELFF.

The rearrangement joins TRBV6-1 to TRBJ2-2; 10 bases fit TRBD2. Germline V CDR1 and CDR2: MNHNS, SASEGT. The CDR3 has 16 residues. The V and J ends lost 4 bases and 4 bases, in that order; junction bases with no gene match: 6. For the CDR3, the DNA is TGTGCCAGCAGTGTTAGCGGGGGGCCGATCACCGGGGAGCTGTTTTTT. This sequence encodes CASSVSGGPITGELFF.